This T cell receptor beta chain was observed in a study of tumor-infiltrating lymphocytes in localized non-small cell lung cancer. Study-wide points: Available tissue quantity limited TCR sequencing to a patient subset.

Measured with immunoSEQ multiplex PCR; TCRdb has only the in-frame clones, and not every one. Counted here are 9,000 to 15,000 clones, 65% to 75% occurring once; the ten biggest clones make up 11%. Notes on this clone: What it binds is unknown.

V lost 3 bases to trimming and J lost 2 bases, with 15 bases between them. The CDR3 length is 16 residues. Per germline, CDR1 SGHKS and CDR2 YYEKEE (reference sequence). Sequencing was done on a sample of uninvolved lung tissue not adjacent to the tumor. The rearrangement links TRBV5-5 to TRBJ1-3; possibly TRBD1 for D (5 bases). This receptor was taken from a human donor with non-small cell lung cancer. The CDR3 coding sequence is TGTGCCAGCAGCTCAGATGTCGGACAAACTGGAAACACCATATATTTT. Amino acid sequence: CASSSDVGQTGNTIYF. The full variable domain, completed using reference TRBV5-5 and TRBJ1-3, is DAGVTQSPTHLIKTRGQQVTLRCSPISGHKSVSWYQQVLGQGPQFIFQYYEKEERGRGNFPDRFSARQFPNYSSELNVNALLLGDSALYLCASSSDVGQTGNTIYFGEGSWLTVV.